Included here is one T cell receptor (beta chain) sequence, with context. This receptor's antigen is unknown. The sample holds no much larger clone one base away, and base qualities are not on file. Participants in the prospective study were enrolled through a virtual design, were aged roughly 18 to 100 years, and lived in 24 United States geographic areas. Cohort assignment in the prospective study relied on participant-reported clinical history from a screening survey and a study questionnaire. A participant counted as exposed if, within 2 weeks of entering the study, that participant had been in contact with someone who had a PCR-confirmed or clinician-diagnosed COVID-19 case. Mobile phlebotomists in the prospective study collected whole blood, serum and a nasopharyngeal or oropharyngeal swab from every participant. Over an approximately two-month period, participants in the prospective study had the option of providing additional blood draws and questionnaires. Prospective study blood samples were shipped either frozen or at room temperature before DNA extraction.

TCRbeta CDR3 regions were amplified from genomic DNA using the immunoSEQ Assay, a bias-controlled multiplex PCR. On the authors' methods: Nucleated cell counts per sample were estimated from amplification of reference gene primers within the assay. To quantify the absolute abundance of each unique TCRbeta CDR3 rearrangement, sequence reads were collapsed and filtered. For each sample, productive Simpson clonality was calculated by taking the square root of Simpson's diversity index across productive rearrangements. TCRdb re-hosts the immuneACCESS table, in-frame sequences only. Its copies lack some clones; in the studies checked, an unresolved V gene accounts for under half of them, and the cause for the rest is not known. That table is the source of V, J and clone size, and D and trimming were worked out from the DNA. The sample table holds some 270,000 clones, of which less than 95% were seen once. Less than 3.5% of the sample lies in the top ten.

This sample is drawn from a study of blood T cell repertoires in COVID-19 (dated by TCRdb to about 2020). Context from the whole study: Samples from collaborators originated in the United States, Italy and Spain and spanned both the acute and convalescent phases of COVID-19. The material from the prospective study consisted of cDNA or gDNA derived from T cells, B-cell-depleted T cells, or PBMCs. Where HLA class I and class II types were available, the types were taken from metadata supplied by the sample provider, not from assay-based typing. A de-identified subject ID, COVID-19 status, age in years and sex were almost always included in the sample metadata. The samples were drawn from two sources: the first 160 participants of the ongoing ImmuneRACE study, and fewer than 1,500 subjects contributed by 6 global collaborators. Subjects who had been exposed to COVID-19, were actively infected with it, or had recovered from it provided the deeply sampled blood TCRbeta repertoires that made up the dataset. The repertoires were released in a freely available public database meant as a resource for research on the immune response to SARS-CoV-2.

The germline V gene (reference sequence) supplies CDR1 SEHNR and CDR2 FQNEAQ. Including cysteine and phenylalanine, the CDR3 has 13 amino acids. Only the CDR3 portion is preserved as DNA: 39 bases, with reading frame beginning at the first base. V lost 1 base and J lost 1 base; the stretch between them is 4 bases long. Study-level results and caveats: Clinical and demographic metadata were provided uncurated, with the amount varying by source and participant.

The sequencing sample was made of PBMCs or T cells enriched from blood (not recorded which). The rearrangement joined TRBV7-9 to TRBJ1-2; no D gene can be assigned with confidence. This TCR was recovered from a man in his forties who had been exposed to COVID-19. The nucleotides read TGTGCCAGCAGCTTAGACAGTAACTATGGCTACACCTTC. The translation is CASSLDSNYGYTF.